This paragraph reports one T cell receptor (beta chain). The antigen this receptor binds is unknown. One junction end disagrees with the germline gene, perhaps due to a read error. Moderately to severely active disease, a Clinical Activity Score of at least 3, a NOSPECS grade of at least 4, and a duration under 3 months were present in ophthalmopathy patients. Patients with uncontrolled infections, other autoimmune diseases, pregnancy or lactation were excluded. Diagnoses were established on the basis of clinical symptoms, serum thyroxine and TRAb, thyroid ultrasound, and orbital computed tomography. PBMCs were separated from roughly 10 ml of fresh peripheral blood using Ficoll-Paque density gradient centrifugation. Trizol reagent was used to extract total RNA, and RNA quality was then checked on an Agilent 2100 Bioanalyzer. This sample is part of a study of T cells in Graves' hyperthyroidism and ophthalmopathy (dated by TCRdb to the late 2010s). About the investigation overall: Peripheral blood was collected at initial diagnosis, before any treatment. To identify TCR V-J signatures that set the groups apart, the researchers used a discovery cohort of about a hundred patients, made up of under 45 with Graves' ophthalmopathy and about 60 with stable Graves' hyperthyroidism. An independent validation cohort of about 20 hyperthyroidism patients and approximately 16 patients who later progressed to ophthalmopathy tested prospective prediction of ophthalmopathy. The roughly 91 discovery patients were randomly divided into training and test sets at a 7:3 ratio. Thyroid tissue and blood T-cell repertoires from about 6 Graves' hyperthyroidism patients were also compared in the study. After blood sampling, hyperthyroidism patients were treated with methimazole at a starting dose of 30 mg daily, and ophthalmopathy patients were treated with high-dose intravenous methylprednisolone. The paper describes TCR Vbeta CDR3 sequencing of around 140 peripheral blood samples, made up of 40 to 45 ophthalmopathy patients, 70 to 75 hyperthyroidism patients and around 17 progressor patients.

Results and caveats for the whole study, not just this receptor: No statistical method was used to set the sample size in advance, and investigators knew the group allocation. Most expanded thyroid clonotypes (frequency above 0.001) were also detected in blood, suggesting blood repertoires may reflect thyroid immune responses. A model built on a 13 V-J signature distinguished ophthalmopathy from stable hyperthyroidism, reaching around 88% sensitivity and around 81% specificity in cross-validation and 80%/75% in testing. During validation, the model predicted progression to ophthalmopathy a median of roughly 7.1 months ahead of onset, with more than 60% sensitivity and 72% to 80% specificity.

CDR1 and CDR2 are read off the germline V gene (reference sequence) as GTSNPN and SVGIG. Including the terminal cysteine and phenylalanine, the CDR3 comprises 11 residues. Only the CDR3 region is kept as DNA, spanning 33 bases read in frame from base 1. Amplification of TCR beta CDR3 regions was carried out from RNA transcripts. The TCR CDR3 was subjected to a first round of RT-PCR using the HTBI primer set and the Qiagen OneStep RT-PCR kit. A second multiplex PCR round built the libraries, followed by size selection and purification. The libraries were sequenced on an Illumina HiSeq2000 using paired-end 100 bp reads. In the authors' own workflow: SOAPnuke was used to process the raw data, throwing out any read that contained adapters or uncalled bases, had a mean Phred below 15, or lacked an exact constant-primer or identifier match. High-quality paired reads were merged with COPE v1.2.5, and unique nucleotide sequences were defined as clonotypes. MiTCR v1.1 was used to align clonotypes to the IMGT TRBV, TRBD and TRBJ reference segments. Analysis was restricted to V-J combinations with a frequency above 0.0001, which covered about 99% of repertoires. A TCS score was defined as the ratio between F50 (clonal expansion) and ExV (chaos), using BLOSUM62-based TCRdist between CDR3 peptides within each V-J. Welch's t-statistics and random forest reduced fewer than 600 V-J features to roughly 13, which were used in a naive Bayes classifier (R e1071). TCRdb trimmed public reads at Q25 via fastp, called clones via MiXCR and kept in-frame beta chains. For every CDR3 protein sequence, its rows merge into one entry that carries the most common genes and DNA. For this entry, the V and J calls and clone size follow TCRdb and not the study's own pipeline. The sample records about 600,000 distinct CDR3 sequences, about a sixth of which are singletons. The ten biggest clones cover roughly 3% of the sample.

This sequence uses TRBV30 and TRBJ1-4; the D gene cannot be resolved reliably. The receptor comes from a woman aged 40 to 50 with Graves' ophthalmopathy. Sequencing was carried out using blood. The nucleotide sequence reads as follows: TGTGGTACGGACCTTAATGAAGAACTGTTTTTT. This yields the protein CGTDLNEELFF.